Described below is a single TCR beta chain sequence and its context. Its matching antigen is unknown. The data were obtained in a study of shared clonotypes between healthy human individuals. On the study more broadly: The study drew on a couple of women and a few men aged 18 to 49 as donors. Each donor had three CD4 naive, three CD4 memory, two CD8 naive and one CD8 memory plate.

The CDR3 loop spans 14 amino acids. Germline values: CDR1 LNHNV, CDR2 YYDKDF (reference sequence). V was shortened by 4 bases and J by 3 bases, with 9 bases between the two germline ends. CD45RO-negative, CCR7-selected cells formed the naive CD8 fraction, which excluded terminally differentiated effector memory CD45RA+ cells. Regarding the study as a whole: Rarefaction showed sorted-subset sequencing was incomplete despite large depth.

Original processing notes: As immunoSEQ supplied junction-only sequences (without quality scores), filtering differed. Using immunoSEQ multiplex PCR, the repertoire was profiled, and TCRdb retains in-frame clones only, with some absent. Clone size and the V and J calls come from that table; the DNA yielded D and trimming. The sample shows around 1.9 million clones, just over 90% of them seen only once. This sequence originates from a man aged 18 to 35 in good health. Some clones in this sample may be carry-over from other donors' samples. The chain joins TRBV15 to TRBJ2-2; D gene uncertain. Specimen: naive CD8+ T cells from PBMCs. The CDR3 loop is CATSTRQDTGELFF. The CDR3 region has the DNA TGTGCCACCAGCACCCGGCAGGACACCGGGGAGCTGTTTTTT.